The 26 T cell receptor beta chains in this list originate from one sample, sequenced in a study of identical twins. MiXCR, applied by TCRdb to the 5' RACE reads, yields one record per CDR3 protein. The sample consists of roughly 740 distinct CDR3 sequences, around 64% of them appearing once. Sequenced input: CD4+ T cells sorted from blood. Receptor source: a woman aged 18 to 35 in good health. This table probably holds off-target reads from a library built for another chain.

The rearrangement uses TRBV6-1 and TRBJ2-3; D is tentatively TRBD1 or TRBD2 (6 bases each). The germline gives CDR1 MNHNS, CDR2 SASEGT. Trimming shortened V by 6 bases and J by 2 bases, and 15 bases separated the two germline ends. The CDR3 sequence is 15 residues long. As DNA, the CDR3 is TGTGCCAGCAGCGATCTAGGGGGGAACACAGATACGCAGTATTTT. The encoded protein is CASSDLGGNTDTQYF.

The sample holds a few counts of this clonotype. V is TRBV20-1 and J is TRBJ2-3, with D uncertain. This CDR3 is built from 14 residues. Trimming stripped 3 bases from V and 5 bases from J, with 15 bases between. The germline gives CDR1 DFQATT, CDR2 SNEGSKA (reference sequence). The CDR3 bases are TGCAGTGCTAGTAGAGGTGCGTGGCGAGATACGCAGTATTTT. It encodes CSASRGAWRDTQYF.

CDR3 nucleotides: TGCGCCAGCAGCCAAATGACTAGCCGCGAGACCCAGTACTTC. Protein: CASSQMTSRETQYF. V and J are TRBV4-1 and TRBJ2-5, with TRBD2 matching over 7 bases. The trim removed 2 bases at V and 5 bases at J, leaving 5 bases unmatched. The CDR3 runs to 14 residues. Germline V gene sequence: CDR1 MGHRA, CDR2 YSYEKL.

The rearrangement links TRBV12-3 or TRBV12-4 to TRBJ2-3; D is undetermined. V was trimmed by 2 bases and J by 7 bases, leaving 13 bases between them. The CDR3 is 14 residues long. DNA of the CDR3: TGTGCCAGCAGTTTATCGCCCCCCAGGAATACGCAGTATTTT. Protein product: CASSLSPPRNTQYF.

This clonotype was recorded a few times. The V gene is TRBV19, the J gene TRBJ2-2; D gene ambiguous. V gave up 5 bases and J gave up 1 base, with 8 bases separating them. Germline CDR1 LNHDA, CDR2 SQIVND (reference sequence). The CDR3 contains 14 residues. The CDR3: CASSSQLNTGELFF. The CDR3 nucleotides read TGTGCCAGTAGTTCCCAGCTGAACACCGGGGAGCTGTTTTTT.

V and J are TRBV18 and TRBJ2-5, with D tentatively TRBD1 (5 bases). This CDR3 spans 13 amino acids. Trimming removed 1 base from V and 3 bases from J, with 6 bases in between. The germline V gene has CDR1 KGHSH and CDR2 LQKENI. The CDR3 sequence is CASSPQGKETQYF. The CDR3, as DNA: TGTGCCAGCTCACCACAGGGGAAAGAGACCCAGTACTTC.

The chain is built from TRBV21-1 and TRBJ2-7; the listed D gene, TRBD2, was not tested against the DNA. TRBV21-1 is classified as a pseudogene. The CDR3 loop spans 16 amino acids. The CDR3 protein is CASSKETASGSYEQYF. Here the CDR3 DNA reads TGTGCCAGCAGCAAAGAAACGGCTAGCGGCTCCTACGAGCAGTACTTC.

The genes are TRBV5-1 and TRBJ2-7, with 11 bases matching TRBD1. Trimming removed 3 bases from V and 5 bases from J; junction bases left unmatched: 1. The CDR3 sequence is 13 residues long. Germline V lookup: CDR1 SGHRS, CDR2 YFSETQ. The CDR3 DNA sequence: TGCGCCAGCAGCTCGGGACAGGGGGACGAGCAGTACTTC. Translating gives CASSSGQGDEQYF.

The V call is TRBV19, the J call TRBJ1-1; D not certain. CDR1 is LNHDA, CDR2 SQIVND, per germline (reference sequence). V was trimmed by 5 bases and J by 5 bases, leaving 9 bases between them. The CDR3 sequence is 12 residues long. CDR3 DNA sequence: TGTGCCAGTAGTCCCCTCGGGACTGAAGCTTTCTTT. Protein sequence: CASSPLGTEAFF.

This clonotype was seen a handful of times. J is TRBJ2-3 and V is TRBV7-2; TRBD1 matches 9 bases. V gave up 5 bases and J gave up 6 bases; unmatched junction bases: 3. Looked up from germline, CDR1 is SGHTA and CDR2 is FQGNSA. The CDR3 sequence is 13 residues long. In DNA, the CDR3 is TGTGCCAGCAGCAGGGACAGGGCCGATACGCAGTATTTT. Its protein product is CASSRDRADTQYF.

This clonotype was recorded a few times. CDR3 loop: CASRQGLDEQFF. The CDR3 DNA reads TGTGCCTCCCGACAGGGTCTCGATGAGCAGTTCTTC. This chain uses TRBV6-2 or TRBV6-3 with TRBJ2-1; 7 nucleotides match TRBD1. CDR1 and CDR2 (germline): MNHEY, SVGEGT. The V gene end was trimmed by 11 bases and the J gene end by 8 bases; junction bases not matched to a gene: 9. The CDR3 is 12 residues long.

This chain links TRBV7-2 with TRBJ2-2, with D unclear. This CDR3 is built from 14 residues. The V end lost 6 bases, the J end lost 1 base, and 9 bases lay between the germline ends. Germline CDR1 SGHTA, CDR2 FQGNSA. CDR3 nucleotides: TGTGCCAGCAGAGGAGCGCGGAACACCGGGGAGCTGTTTTTT. It encodes CASRGARNTGELFF.

In regard to this clonotype: Mismatch with germline at one junction end may stem from a read error. V usage is TRBV11-3 and J usage is TRBJ1-1; no firm D call. In germline, CDR1 is SGHNT, CDR2 YENEEA. CDR3 size: 15 residues. The CDR3 DNA reads as TGTGCAGCACCTACATCTACCTCAGGAACCTACAAATACATCTTT. It specifies CAAPTSTSGTYKYIF.

A few counts support this clonotype. This chain links TRBV5-4 with TRBJ2-3, with 9 bases identical to TRBD1. After removal of 3 bases from V and 3 bases from J, the junction contained 8 bases not matched to a gene. The CDR3 loop spans 16 amino acids. Germline CDR1 and CDR2: SGHNT and YYREEE (reference sequence). This chain's CDR3 is CASSSLGTGRTDTQYF. The DNA for the CDR3 is TGTGCCAGCAGCTCGTTGGGGACAGGGAGGACAGATACGCAGTATTTT.

V usage is TRBV5-1 and J usage is TRBJ2-1; 16 bases match TRBD2. There are 17 residues in the CDR3. V was clipped by 3 bases and J by 4 bases; unmatched bases: 4. Germline-derived CDR1 and CDR2 are SGHRS and YFSETQ. DNA for the CDR3: TGCGCCAGCAGCTCCTGGGGACTAGCGGGGGGGTACAATGAGCAGTTCTTC. It codes for CASSSWGLAGGYNEQFF.

On this clonotype itself: At one end, the junction sequence differs from germline, possibly due to a read error. The chain employs TRBV12-3 or TRBV12-4 and TRBJ2-7, with a possible D match to TRBD2 (5 bases). The CDR3 length is 15 residues. DNA of the CDR3: TGTGCCAGCAGCCTCGGACGGGGAAGCTCCTACGAGCTGTACTTC. Amino acid sequence: CASSLGRGSSYELYF.

V gene TRBV9 combines with J gene TRBJ2-7, with no clear D. Germline V gene sequence: CDR1 SGDLS, CDR2 YYNGEE. V dropped 4 bases and J dropped 3 bases, with 8 bases sitting between them. This CDR3 spans 12 amino acids. This CDR3 is CASSPVSYEQYF. The CDR3 DNA reads TGTGCCAGCAGCCCCGTTAGCTACGAGCAGTACTTC.

The chain employs TRBV5-6 and TRBJ2-3; D ambiguous. Germline V gene data show CDR1 as SGHDT and CDR2 as YYEEEE. With 4 bases removed from V and 4 bases from J, the gap between germline ends came to 13 bases. The CDR3 spans 14 residues. The CDR3 sequence: CASSQPPGADTQYF. CDR3 in DNA: TGTGCCAGCAGCCAGCCTCCGGGCGCAGATACGCAGTATTTT.

The chain employs TRBV27 and TRBJ2-3; D gene uncertain. Germline values: CDR1 MNHEY, CDR2 SMNVEV (reference sequence). This CDR3 has 14 amino acids. V was shortened by 5 bases and J by 4 bases, with 13 bases between the two germline ends. The chain's CDR3 is CASSTGPWPDTQYF. DNA of the CDR3: TGTGCCAGCAGTACGGGCCCCTGGCCAGATACGCAGTATTTT.

This clonotype was counted only a few times. This chain joins TRBV5-1 and TRBJ2-1, with TRBD2 as a possible D gene (6 bases). The germline CDR1 and CDR2 sequences are SGHRS and YFSETQ. This CDR3 comprises 13 residues. The V end was cut by 4 bases, the J end by 9 bases, with 14 bases between. The CDR3 region has the DNA TGCGCCAGCAGCGATAGCGGCCTGGGTGAGCAGTTCTTC. It codes for CASSDSGLGEQFF.

The rearrangement joins TRBV18 to TRBJ2-1; 7 bases line up with TRBD2. The ends lost 6 bases at V and 2 bases at J; junction bases unmatched: 4. The CDR3 sequence is 14 residues long. Germline V gives CDR1 KGHSH, CDR2 LQKENI. CDR3: CASSPGLPYNEQFF. The DNA of the CDR3 is TGTGCCAGCTCTCCGGGACTACCCTACAATGAGCAGTTCTTC.

CDR3 region: CASSRGSAGGQFF. CDR3 bases: TGTGCCAGCAGTCGTGGGTCCGCGGGTGGGCAGTTCTTC. The chain has TRBV12-3 or TRBV12-4 and TRBJ2-1, with D tentatively TRBD2 (5 bases). The CDR3 has 13 residues. V lost 5 bases to trimming and J lost 12 bases, with 17 bases between them.

The chain is built from TRBV2 and TRBJ2-1; TRBD2 might be the D (6 bases). The V gene's germline CDR1 is SNHLY and CDR2 FYNNEI. V lost 4 bases and J 7 bases, leaving 14 bases between the germline ends. The CDR3 has 14 residues. In nucleotides, the CDR3 is TGTGCCAGCAGTGTAGCTGCGGCGGGGAATGAGCAGTTCTTC. As protein: CASSVAAAGNEQFF.

By share, this clonotype ranks as large (0.1 to 1%). The V call is TRBV7-9, the J call TRBJ1-2, with TRBD1 matching over 7 bases. The V segment lost 2 bases and the J segment 10 bases; nucleotides outside the gene matches: 4. This CDR3 is built from 12 residues. Per germline, CDR1 SEHNR and CDR2 FQNEAQ (reference sequence). The CDR3 here is CASSLPGTDYTF. As DNA, the CDR3 is TGTGCCAGCAGCTTACCCGGGACAGACTACACCTTC.

The gene calls are TRBV5-1 and TRBJ2-1, with TRBD2 identical over 9 bases. This CDR3 has 16 amino acids. Germline loops: CDR1 SGHRS, CDR2 YFSETQ. V shed 2 bases and J 2 bases; nucleotides not matched to a gene: 5. In DNA form, the CDR3 reads TGCGCCAGCAGCTTACCTAGCGGGAACGCCTACAATGAGCAGTTCTTC. Amino acids: CASSLPSGNAYNEQFF.

This clonotype has just a few counts. The J gene is TRBJ1-1, the V gene TRBV18; 7 bases are a match to TRBD1. The CDR3 sequence is 15 residues long. The ends lost 5 bases at V and 5 bases at J; junction bases unmatched: 11. Germline V gives CDR1 KGHSH, CDR2 LQKENI. This chain's CDR3 is CASSIIHRGGTEAFF. The CDR3 DNA reads TGTGCCAGCTCAATTATACACAGGGGAGGGACTGAAGCTTTCTTT.